This record covers a single TCR beta chain. Its antigen remains unidentified. The data belong to a study of regulatory dendritic cells for organ transplantation. The CDR3 loop spans 14 amino acids. With 0 bases clipped from V and 5 bases from J, the junction kept 3 bases outside the gene matches. Per germline, CDR1 MNHEY and CDR2 SMNVEV (reference sequence). The method was immunoSEQ multiplex PCR; TCRdb's version includes in-frame clones alone and lacks a portion of them. Among 25,000 to 30,000 clones listed, around 80% were seen once. The study's findings and limits: Among resting subsets, memory CD8+ cells contained the most alloreactive clonotypes. Memory CD8+ T cells were the most oligoclonal; naive cells were highly diverse.

J is TRBJ1-2 and V is TRBV27; TRBD1 matches 7 bases. The sequenced sample consisted of naive CD4+ T cells from blood. Noted subset: CD45RA+ naive T cells. The clonotype comes from a human donor in good health. DNA of the CDR3: TGTGCCAGCAGTTTATCGGGACAGACGTATGGCTACACCTTC. Its protein is CASSLSGQTYGYTF.